This T cell receptor beta chain was observed in a study of blood T cell repertoires in COVID-19. Overall study: Some COVID-19 samples were acute and others convalescent; all came from the United States, Italy and Spain. PBMCs, B-cell-depleted T cells, or T cells provided the cDNA or gDNA that made up the material.

TCRdb's table, derived via immunoSEQ multiplex PCR, lists solely in-frame clones and lacks some. The repertoire holds some 220,000 clones, about 81% seen once, with approximately 5.6% in the top ten. Germline assignment: CDR1 SGHTA and CDR2 FQGNSA. The CDR3 is 15 residues long. Trimming stripped 4 bases from V and 5 bases from J, with 17 bases between. This chain joins TRBV7-2 and TRBJ2-5, with a tentative D call TRBD2 (7 bases). The receptor's source is a woman aged 70-85 years with COVID-19, enrolled during active disease. Specimen: peripheral blood. The CDR3, as DNA: TGTGCCAGCAGCTCTAGAGGGGGGGCCCCGGAGACCCAGTACTTC. This gives the protein CASSSRGGAPETQYF.